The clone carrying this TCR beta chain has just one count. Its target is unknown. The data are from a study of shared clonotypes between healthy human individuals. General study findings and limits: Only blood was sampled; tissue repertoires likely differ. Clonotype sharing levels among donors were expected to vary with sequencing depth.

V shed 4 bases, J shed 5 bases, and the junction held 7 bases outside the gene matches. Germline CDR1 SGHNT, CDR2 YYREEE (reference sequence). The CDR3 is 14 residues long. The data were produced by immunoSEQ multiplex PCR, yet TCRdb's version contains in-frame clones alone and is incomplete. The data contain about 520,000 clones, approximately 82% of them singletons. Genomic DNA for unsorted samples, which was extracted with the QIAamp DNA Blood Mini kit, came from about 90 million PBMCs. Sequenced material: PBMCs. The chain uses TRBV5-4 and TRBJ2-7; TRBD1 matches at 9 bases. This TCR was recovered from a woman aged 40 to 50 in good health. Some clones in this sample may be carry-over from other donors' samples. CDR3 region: CASSPGTGLNEQYF. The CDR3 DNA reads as TGTGCCAGCAGCCCCGGGACAGGGTTGAACGAGCAGTACTTC. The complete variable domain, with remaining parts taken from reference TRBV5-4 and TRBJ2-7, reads ETGVTQSPTHLIKTRGQQVTLRCSSQSGHNTVSWYQQALGQGPQFIFQYYREEENGRGNFPPRFSGLQFPNYSSELNVNALELDDSALYLCASSPGTGLNEQYFGPGTRLTVT.